The source of this TCR beta chain is a study of CD8 T cells in ankylosing spondylitis. CDR1 and CDR2 from the germline V gene are MGHRA and YSYEKL. The V gene lost 2 bases and the J gene lost 7 bases, with 6 bases spanning the gap. This CDR3 has 12 residues. A few counts support this clonotype. The antigen is not known. Study findings and constraints: In synovial fluid and blood from reactive arthritis, some motif variants were previously reported.

Via MiXCR, TCRdb re-called the 5' RACE reads, giving one row per CDR3 protein. This repertoire shows 250,000 or so distinct CDR3 sequences, about a sixth found once; its top ten account for approximately 33%. The receptor's source is a male donor with ankylosing spondylitis or in good health (not recorded which). Sequencing input: blood, either unsorted or a sorted T cell fraction (not recorded which). This sequence joins TRBV4-1 and TRBJ2-1, with D unresolved. The chain's CDR3 is CASSQTGNEQFF. CDR3 bases: TGCGCCAGCAGCCAAACCGGGAATGAGCAGTTCTTC.